This record looks at one T cell receptor (beta chain) sequence and its context. What it recognizes is unknown. The CDR3 contains 15 residues. V lost 2 bases and J lost 1, with 11 bases in between. Germline lookup yields CDR1 MNHEY and CDR2 SMNVEV (reference sequence). Two CD3G-deficient patients had more severe autoimmunity; all had some. Patients aged 2 to 39 years had fewer naive T cells. CD4+ T cells were divided by sorting: CD25-high CD127-low Tregs, CD25-low CD127-high conventional cells. The sample comes from a study of regulatory T cells. General observations from the study: Skewed V and J usage and few unique V-J pairs marked patient repertoires, most in Tregs. Hydrophobic residues at CDR3 positions 6 and 7 were enriched in conventional CD4+ T cells of CD3G-deficient patients.

The primer mix had 52 TRBV and 13 TRBJ primers. The assay was immunoSEQ multiplex PCR, and TCRdb's table has in-frame clones only and misses some. The table records about 15,000 clones, 75% to 85% of them present only once. This sequence was found in a person aged 30-39 years with CD3G deficiency. The V call is TRBV27, the J call TRBJ2-5, with unresolved D. Sequenced sample: conventional CD4+ T cells sorted from blood. CDR3: CASSLRRQTQETQYF. The CDR3 region has the DNA TGTGCCAGCAGTTTACGGCGGCAGACCCAAGAGACCCAGTACTTC.